Below are 20 T cell receptor beta chains sequenced from a single sample in a study of identical twins. Each CDR3 protein is one row after TCRdb ran MiXCR on the 5' RACE reads. The profile shows a few hundred thousand distinct CDR3 sequences, 15% to 20% of them singletons. Sequenced: naive T cells sorted from blood. Source of these receptors: a man aged 45 to 65 in good health.

The chain combines TRBV28 with TRBJ1-4, with a possible D match to TRBD1 (5 bases). The CDR3 is made up of 14 amino acids. Germline CDR1 reads MDHEN; CDR2 reads SYDVKM. With 7 bases removed from V and 7 bases from J, the gap between germline ends came to 16 bases. The CDR3 sequence: CASTPGGGREKLFF. The CDR3 coding sequence is TGTGCCAGCACCCCGGGCGGGGGTCGTGAAAAACTGTTTTTT.

The sample holds one count of this clonotype. A single base separates this from a much larger clone, so it may be a read error. The J gene is TRBJ1-4, the V gene TRBV5-1; perhaps TRBD1 as D (5 bases). Germline CDR1 reads SGHRS; CDR2 reads YFSETQ. There are 13 residues in the CDR3. CDR3 loop: CASSLSGDEKLYF. CDR3 in DNA: TGCGCCAGCAGCTTGTCGGGGGATGAAAAACTGTATTTT.

This clonotype was observed a few times. This chain joins TRBV15 and TRBJ2-3; D is perhaps TRBD1 or TRBD2 (6 bases each). The length of the CDR3 is 13 residues. V lost 5 bases and J lost 6, with 12 bases in between. Germline CDR1 reads LNHNV; CDR2 reads YYDKDF (reference sequence). Written as DNA, the CDR3 is TGTGCCACCAGCGGGGGGCCCCAGGATACGCAGTATTTT. Its translation is CATSGGPQDTQYF.

The chain couples TRBV6-2 or TRBV6-3 to TRBJ2-1; D possibly uses TRBD1 or TRBD2 (5 bases each). V was clipped by 3 bases and J by 6 bases, with 15 bases between them. The CDR3 is 15 residues long. Germline CDR1 is MNHEY and CDR2 is SVGEGT. The CDR3 reads CASSYGRGRFNEQFF. The CDR3 bases are TGTGCCAGCAGTTATGGTAGGGGACGTTTCAATGAGCAGTTCTTC.

Remarks on this clonotype: The junction departs from germline at one end; a sequencing error may be responsible. CDR3 bases: TGTGCCAGCTCACTACGGGCGGGGACCTATGAGCAGTACTTC. Translating it yields CASSLRAGTYEQYF. V is TRBV18 and J is TRBJ2-7; perhaps TRBD2 as D (6 bases). CDR3 length: 14 amino acids. Germline assignment: CDR1 KGHSH and CDR2 LQKENI.

This clonotype has more than one count but fewer than ten. For the CDR3, the DNA is TGTGCCAGCAGCTTAGCGCCGGGGGTGGGGGAGACCCAGTACTTC. This sequence encodes CASSLAPGVGETQYF. The rearrangement joins TRBV7-6 to TRBJ2-5; maybe TRBD2 (6 bases). V lost 0 bases and J 5 bases, leaving 13 bases between the germline ends. This CDR3 has 15 residues. Germline V CDR1 and CDR2: SGHVS, FNYEAQ.

The DNA for the CDR3 is TGTGCCAGCAGCTTGGGGGCTAGAGGGGGGGATGAGCAGTTCTTC. Encoded protein: CASSLGARGGDEQFF. V and J are TRBV5-4 and TRBJ2-1, with D maybe TRBD2 (7 bases). The CDR3 contains 15 residues. V lost 0 bases and J lost 8, with 15 bases in between. Per germline, CDR1 SGHNT and CDR2 YYREEE (reference sequence).

This clonotype showed up just a few times. The J gene is TRBJ1-2, the V gene TRBV30, with unresolved D. The V gene's germline CDR1 is GTSNPN and CDR2 SVGIG (reference sequence). Between the trimmed V and J ends, which lost 0 bases and 8 bases, there was a span of 13 bases. This CDR3 is 13 amino acids long. The CDR3 protein is CAWSVGRELGYTF. CDR3 nucleotides: TGTGCCTGGAGTGTCGGACGGGAGCTGGGCTACACCTTC.

The table lists this clonotype with many counts. The rearrangement links TRBV10-1 to TRBJ2-5; unclear D gene. The CDR3 length is 14 residues. V lost 2 bases and J 2 bases, leaving 9 bases between the germline ends. The germline CDR1 and CDR2 sequences are WNHNN and SYGVQD (reference sequence). The DNA for the CDR3 is TGCGCCAGCAGTGAGATGACCGGACAAGAGACCCAGTACTTC. It is translated as CASSEMTGQETQYF.

The V gene is TRBV12-3 or TRBV12-4, the J gene TRBJ1-5, with 12 bases identical to TRBD1. The CDR3 totals 16 residues. V trimming: 6 bases; J trimming: 4 bases; junction bases outside the gene matches: 7. CDR3 protein: CASSPGTGGGNQPQHF. The CDR3 nucleotides are TGTGCCAGCAGCCCCGGGACAGGGGGCGGGAATCAGCCCCAGCATTTT.

This clonotype was seen repeatedly, ten times or more. The chain is built from TRBV20-1 and TRBJ2-1; D is unclear. The germline CDR1 and CDR2 sequences are DFQATT and SNEGSKA (reference sequence). The CDR3 runs 10 residues. CDR3 amino acids: CSARDNEQFF. The CDR3 DNA reads as TGCAGCGCAAGGGACAATGAGCAGTTCTTC.

The table lists this clonotype with many counts. The chain uses TRBV30 and TRBJ2-2; 13 nucleotides align to TRBD2. Per the germline V gene, CDR1 is GTSNPN and CDR2 is SVGIG (reference sequence). The CDR3 extends over 18 amino acids. V shed 3 bases and J 3 bases; nucleotides not matched to a gene: 10. The CDR3 nucleotides are TGTGCCTGGAGGGGATGGACTAGCGGGAGCATGGACACCGGGGAGCTGTTTTTT. Amino acids: CAWRGWTSGSMDTGELFF.

The chain uses TRBV7-2 and TRBJ2-3; no definite D call. CDR1 is SGHTA, CDR2 FQGNSA, per germline. CDR3 length: 12 residues. With 7 bases removed from V and 6 bases from J, the gap between germline ends came to 11 bases. The CDR3 sequence is CASTYSADTQYF. CDR3 sequence (DNA): TGTGCCAGCACCTATTCAGCGGATACGCAGTATTTT.

This clonotype appeared many times. V is TRBV27 and J is TRBJ2-7; TRBD1 matches 9 bases. V gave up 4 bases and J gave up 4 bases; unmatched junction bases: 2. Germline assignment: CDR1 MNHEY and CDR2 SMNVEV (reference sequence). The CDR3 totals 13 residues. In nucleotides, the CDR3 is TGTGCCAGCAGTTGGGACAGGGCGTACGAGCAGTACTTC. Amino acid sequence: CASSWDRAYEQYF.

The chain is built from TRBV6-2 or TRBV6-3 and TRBJ2-5; the D call may be TRBD1 or TRBD2 (5 bases each). This CDR3 is built from 13 residues. Germline V gene lookup returns CDR1 MNHEY and CDR2 SVGEGT. V was shortened by 5 bases and J by 6 bases, with 13 bases between the two germline ends. The CDR3 region has the DNA TGTGCCAGCAGTCTTTCAGGGAGAAAGACCCAGTACTTC. Its protein is CASSLSGRKTQYF.

This clonotype came up a few times. The CDR3 loop is CASRGTDYGYTF. DNA of the CDR3: TGTGCCAGCAGGGGGACCGACTATGGCTACACCTTC. V and J are TRBV6-1 and TRBJ1-2; possibly TRBD1 for D (5 bases). V was trimmed by 6 bases and J by 3 bases, leaving 8 bases between them. This CDR3 comprises 12 residues. Germline CDR1 and CDR2: MNHNS and SASEGT.

This clonotype has only a few counts. This chain connects TRBV7-2 to TRBJ2-5; possible D gene TRBD2, 5 bases. V was cut by 6 bases and J by 2 bases, with 13 bases left in between. The germline V gene encodes CDR1 SGHTA and CDR2 FQGNSA. The CDR3 totals 14 residues. The CDR3 DNA reads as TGTGCCAGCAGTCCCACGCGGGTACAAGAGACCCAGTACTTC. It translates to CASSPTRVQETQYF.

CDR3 region: CASTATGTENTEAFF. In DNA, the CDR3 is TGTGCCAGCACCGCCACCGGGACGGAGAACACTGAAGCTTTCTTT. The V gene is TRBV2, the J gene TRBJ1-1; perhaps TRBD1 as D (5 bases). Trimming stripped 7 bases from V and 1 base from J, with 16 bases between. Germline-derived CDR1 and CDR2 are SNHLY and FYNNEI. The CDR3 contains 15 residues.

The chain recombines TRBV11-2 with TRBJ1-5; D perhaps matches TRBD1 (6 bases). This CDR3 is 13 amino acids long. Trimming removed 3 bases from V and 7 bases from J, with 10 bases in between. CDR1 and CDR2 (germline): SGHAT, FQNNGV. In nucleotides, the CDR3 is TGTGCCAGCAGCTTGAGGACAGAGCAGCCCCAGCATTTT. This translates into CASSLRTEQPQHF.

To note about this clonotype: A junction end diverges from the germline sequence, so it may reflect a read error. The chain employs TRBV7-7 and TRBJ2-1; 9 bases line up with TRBD2. Germline V lookup: CDR1 SSHAT, CDR2 FNYEAQ (reference sequence). This CDR3 is built from 19 residues. The DNA of the CDR3 is TGTGCTAGCAGCTTAGGCTTAGCGGGGGATGGGAGCTCCTACAATGAGCAGTTCTTC. Its protein is CASSLGLAGDGSSYNEQFF.